This T cell receptor beta chain was sequenced during a study of blood T cells in healthy people across ages. Isolated PBMCs totaled at least 7 million in each sample. Germline values: CDR1 SGHNT, CDR2 YYREEE (reference sequence). The CDR3 has 12 residues. The V and J ends lost 7 bases and 2 bases respectively, with 9 bases between them. Primers used in a second PCR of roughly 6 to 12 cycles were a sample-barcoded 5' primer and a J-beta primer mix. Unique molecular identifiers of 12 random nucleotides labeled each cDNA. Researchers report that each sample yielded at least 3 million CDR3-containing paired-end reads. MiXCR was run by TCRdb on the 5' RACE reads, yielding one entry per CDR3 protein. This table has more than 800,000 distinct CDR3 sequences, more than 40% appearing once.

V gene TRBV5-4 combines with J gene TRBJ1-2; no clear D. The clonotype comes from a woman aged 55-70 years in good health. The sequenced material came from blood. CDR3 in amino acids: CASGEANYGYTF. The CDR3 region has the DNA TGTGCCAGCGGCGAGGCGAACTATGGCTACACCTTC.